The next 4 T cell receptor beta chains were all read from a single sample in a study of regulatory T cells in long-lasting Graves disease. Indicated time point: persistent/refractory GD, antithyroid drugs over 5 years with positive TRAb. Following extraction of RNA from PBMCs, that RNA was used to make the TCR library. iRepertoire HTBI primers and Arm-PCR of CDR3 regions built TCR beta libraries. TCRdb recomputed calls from the multiplex PCR reads with MiXCR, one row per CDR3 protein. This table holds hundreds of thousands of distinct CDR3 sequences, 22% found once. The sample was peripheral blood mononuclear cells (PBMCs), taken when the disease was refractory, from a patient treated with antithyroid drugs. The receptors originated from a female donor with Graves disease.

In this sample, this clonotype turned up many times. V gene TRBV12-3 or TRBV12-4 combines with J gene TRBJ1-5, with D possibly TRBD1 on 5 matching bases. The CDR3 runs 13 residues. Trimming pared 5 bases from V and 15 bases from J, leaving 20 bases between. CDR3: CASSPMDRGGVHF. The CDR3 nucleotides read TGTGCCAGCAGTCCAATGGACCGAGGAGGGGTGCATTTT.

This clonotype was detected once. The chain uses TRBV10-3 and TRBJ2-6; D might be TRBD2 (6 bases). Germline CDR1 is ENHRY and CDR2 is SYGVKD. The CDR3 consists of 15 residues. V lost 10 bases and J 0 bases, leaving 13 bases between the germline ends. In DNA, the CDR3 is TGTGCCACCGGGGGAGGAGACTCTGGGGCCAACGTCCTGACTTTC. Amino acid sequence: CATGGGDSGANVLTF.

This clonotype occurred many times. The chain is built from TRBV29-1 and TRBJ2-2; 7 nucleotides line up with TRBD1. CDR3 length: 15 amino acids. J gave up 1 base and V 0 bases, and 2 bases lay outside the gene matches. Germline V lookup: CDR1 SQVTM, CDR2 ANQGSEA. CDR3 protein: CSVEEQGRNTGELFF. The CDR3 nucleotides read TGCAGCGTTGAAGAACAGGGGAGGAACACCGGGGAGCTGTTTTTT.

This chain joins TRBV6-5 and TRBJ2-5; 8 nucleotides agree with TRBD2. The V and J ends lost 4 bases and 1 base, in that order; junction bases with no gene match: 5. Germline assignment: CDR1 MNHEY and CDR2 SVGAGI. This CDR3 spans 15 amino acids. The CDR3 loop is CASSSNGGAQETQYF. In DNA, the CDR3 is TGTGCCAGCAGTTCTAACGGGGGGGCCCAAGAGACCCAGTACTTC.